The clone carrying this TCR beta chain was observed a single time. Its target is not known. In germline, CDR1 is MNHNS, CDR2 SASEGT. CDR3 length equals 15 residues. The J segment lost 4 bases and the V segment lost 3 bases, leaving 3 bases of the junction unmatched. The entry originates in a study of CD4 T cell repertoires in COVID-19. Some clones are missing from TCRdb's copy, which holds only in-frame ones; the method was immunoSEQ multiplex PCR. Of 70,000 to 95,000 clones listed, 83% are singletons. Findings of the study overall: SARS-CoV and/or HKU1 spike cultures shared between roughly 6 and 27% of SARS-CoV-2 clonotypes.

The sequenced sample was CD4+ T cells from peripheral blood, obtained after recovery from COVID-19. The chain recombines TRBV6-1 with TRBJ1-5; 10 nucleotides line up with TRBD1. The clonotype comes from a human donor who had COVID-19. This CDR3 is CASSDGQGVNQPQHF. CDR3 nucleotide sequence: TGTGCCAGCAGTGACGGACAGGGGGTTAATCAGCCCCAGCATTTT.